This TCR beta chain was identified during a study of identical twins. Study-wide points: In monozygotic twins, models underestimated the sharing of out-of-frame TCR alpha. Twin pairs had excess sharing that was weaker in beta out-of-frame sequences. Cord blood's abundant beta clonotypes had fewer insertions, unlike memory repertoires.

Note on this clonotype: Its antigen is undetermined.

Unique molecular identifiers were present on the cDNA, which also gained a universal primer site by template switching. Via MiXCR, TCRdb re-called the 5' RACE reads, giving one row per CDR3 protein. The table has roughly 250,000 distinct CDR3 sequences, 11% to 15% seen once; the top ten hold about 9%. In germline, CDR1 is SEHNR, CDR2 FQNEAQ (reference sequence). The CDR3 runs to 14 residues. V shed 1 base and J shed 7 bases, with 8 bases lying between them. This TCR was recovered from a woman aged 18-29 years in good health. The chain has TRBV7-9 and TRBJ1-6; D not resolved. The sample was memory (CD45RO+) T cells sorted from blood. CDR3 in DNA: TGTGCCAGCAGCTTAGGGGAATTCAATTCACCCCTCCACTTT. Its protein product is CASSLGEFNSPLHF.